The 16 T cell receptor beta chains below come from one sample, sequenced in a study of low-dose radiotherapy and immunotherapy resistance in tumors. Primers targeting TRAV and TRBV primed first-strand cDNA, covering alpha and beta chains. The authors ran around 19 PCR cycles to amplify TCRs with a constant-region primer and V-primer adapter. TCRdb used MiXCR to reprocess the reads, holding one entry per CDR3 protein. The repertoire holds around 80,000 distinct CDR3 sequences, with about a sixth as singletons. The time point: after trial treatment. The treatment was: LDRT plus nivolumab, ipilimumab, low-dose cyclophosphamide and aspirin (RACIN trial). Sample: PBMCs, taken after low-dose radiotherapy plus immunotherapy. These receptors all come from a male donor with prostate cancer.

The chain carries TRBV7-3 and TRBJ2-3; possible D gene TRBD2, 5 bases. Trimming took off 2 bases at V and 5 bases at J, with 14 bases between the two ends. Germline CDR1 is SGHTA and CDR2 is FQGTGA. The CDR3 runs 15 residues. CDR3 region: CASSLFEGVGDTQYF. In nucleotides, the CDR3 is TGTGCCAGCAGCTTATTTGAGGGAGTAGGAGATACGCAGTATTTT.

Notes on this clonotype: With only one base between it and a far larger clone, this is likely a read error. CDR3 loop: CASSLSGIYYNEQYF. The CDR3 DNA reads TGTGCCAGCAGCTTAAGCGGGATCTACTACAATGAGCAGTACTTC. The genes are TRBV11-1 and TRBJ2-7; 7 bases agree with TRBD2. Trimming removed 2 bases from V and 7 bases from J; junction bases left unmatched: 11. The CDR3 runs 15 residues. The germline V gene has CDR1 SGHAT and CDR2 FQDESV (reference sequence).

This clonotype came up many times. The chain carries TRBV28 and TRBJ1-1; D gene ambiguous. CDR3 length: 13 amino acids. Per germline, CDR1 MDHEN and CDR2 SYDVKM. Trimming stripped 5 bases from V and 3 bases from J, with 10 bases between. The CDR3 spells CASSLMRDTEAFF. The CDR3 DNA sequence: TGTGCCAGCAGTCTTATGAGGGACACTGAAGCTTTCTTT.

As for this clonotype: The DNA is left out, because the CDR3 cannot be placed on it with certainty; the CDR3 is given as TCRdb lists it. The gene calls are TRBV14 and TRBJ2-2. The CDR3 has 19 residues if both end residues are counted. Germline assignment: CDR1 SGHDN and CDR2 FVKESK. The CDR3 here is CASSQLKDPILNTGELFFF.

The sample holds many counts of this clonotype. The chain links TRBV4-1 to TRBJ1-5, with D possibly being TRBD1 (5 bases). From germline, CDR1 is MGHRA and CDR2 YSYEKL. V dropped 6 bases and J dropped 0 bases, with 15 bases sitting between them. The CDR3 is 16 amino acids. The CDR3 here is CASRPGGIGSNQPQHF. CDR3 coding DNA: TGCGCCAGCAGACCTGGGGGTATCGGTAGCAATCAGCCCCAGCATTTT.

As for this clonotype: With only one base between it and a far larger clone, this is likely a read error. The chain recombines TRBV6-5 with TRBJ2-1; 11 bases are shared with TRBD2. V dropped 6 bases and J dropped 10; count of bases not matched to a gene: 8. This CDR3 has 14 amino acids. Per the germline V gene, CDR1 is MNHEY and CDR2 is SVGAGI. The CDR3 DNA follows: TGTGCCAGCAGGACTAGCGGGAATTGGTACGAGCAGTTCTTC. It is translated as CASRTSGNWYEQFF.

The rearrangement joins TRBV5-6 to TRBJ2-7, with D perhaps being TRBD1 or TRBD2 (5 bases each). The V gene lost 0 bases and the J gene lost 2 bases, with 9 bases spanning the gap. The CDR3 loop spans 14 amino acids. Germline V CDR1 and CDR2: SGHDT, YYEEEE. This CDR3 reads CASSLAVGPYEQYF. The CDR3 coding sequence is TGTGCCAGCAGCTTGGCTGTGGGACCCTACGAGCAGTACTTC.

The rearrangement links TRBV29-1 to TRBJ2-1; possibly TRBD1 for D (6 bases). V was trimmed by 4 bases and J by 5 bases, leaving 15 bases between them. The germline gives CDR1 SQVTM, CDR2 ANQGSEA. The CDR3 has 14 amino acids. The CDR3 DNA reads as TGCAGCGTTGGTTCTCCAGGGGCCCACAATGAGCAGTTCTTC. It encodes CSVGSPGAHNEQFF.

Points on this clonotype: A far more abundant clone sits one base away, making this likely a read error. The rearrangement uses TRBV6-8 and TRBJ2-1, with D unresolved. The CDR3 length is 13 residues. CDR1 is MNHGY, CDR2 SAAAGT, per germline. V was cut by 8 bases and J by 8 bases, with 16 bases left in between. CDR3 nucleotides: TGTGCCAGCTCCCCCTACCTGCAGTATGAGCAGTTCTTC. It encodes CASSPYLQYEQFF.

This clonotype has at least ten counts. V usage is TRBV11-2 and J usage is TRBJ2-2; TRBD1 might be the D (6 bases). The CDR3 sequence is 15 residues long. The germline V and J ends were trimmed by 10 bases and 3 bases, with 18 bases remaining between them. CDR1 and CDR2 (germline): SGHAT, FQNNGV. The CDR3 loop reads CATKRGNRDTGELFF. The CDR3 coding sequence is TGTGCCACCAAGAGGGGCAACAGGGACACCGGGGAGCTGTTTTTT.

At least ten counts were recorded for this clonotype. The chain is built from TRBV14 and TRBJ2-1, with a weak D call TRBD2 (7 bases). This CDR3 has 18 amino acids. The germline V gene encodes CDR1 SGHDN and CDR2 FVKESK. V lost 4 bases and J 4 bases, leaving 23 bases between the germline ends. The DNA of the CDR3 is TGTGCCAGCAGCCTAAGGGACAAAATTCGCGGGAGTTACAATGAGCAGTTCTTC. Translating it yields CASSLRDKIRGSYNEQFF.

This clonotype was picked up many times. This chain links TRBV29-1 with TRBJ1-2, with 10 bases matching TRBD1. This CDR3 contains 11 residues. V trimming: 7 bases; J trimming: 5 bases; junction bases outside the gene matches: 1. CDR1 and CDR2 (germline): SQVTM, ANQGSEA. The CDR3 bases are TGCAGCGCGGGACAGGGGTATGGCTACACCTTC. It is translated as CSAGQGYGYTF.

The table lists this clonotype with many counts. The rearrangement uses TRBV7-2 and TRBJ1-5; D is unclear. Germline assignment: CDR1 SGHTA and CDR2 FQGNSA. The V gene lost 0 bases and the J gene lost 4 bases, with 4 bases spanning the gap. The CDR3 consists of 13 residues. The CDR3: CASSLAWNQPQHF. The CDR3 DNA is TGTGCCAGCAGCTTAGCCTGGAATCAGCCCCAGCATTTT. Together with reference TRBV7-2 and TRBJ1-5, the CDR3 gives the full variable domain: GAGVSQSPSNKVTEKGKDVELRCDPISGHTALYWYRQSLGQGLEFLIYFQGNSAPDKSGLPSDRFSAERTGGSVSTLTIQRTQQEDSAVYLCASSLAWNQPQHFGDGTRLSIL.

This clonotype has at least ten counts. This rearrangement joins TRBV6-6 to TRBJ2-7; TRBD2 matches at 7 bases. V was pared by 5 bases and J by 5 bases, with 6 bases of the junction left unmatched. The CDR3 is 13 amino acids. The germline CDR1 and CDR2 sequences are MNHNY and SVGAGI (reference sequence). The CDR3 is CASSTGTIDEQYF. CDR3 nucleotide sequence: TGTGCCAGCAGTACCGGGACTATCGACGAGCAGTACTTC.

This clonotype occurred many times. This chain uses TRBV20-1 with TRBJ2-1; D could derive from TRBD1 or TRBD2 (5 bases each). This CDR3 spans 13 amino acids. Germline assignment: CDR1 DFQATT and CDR2 SNEGSKA (reference sequence). V lost 2 bases and J 6 bases, leaving 11 bases between the germline ends. CDR3 loop: CSARPRDGNEQFF. The CDR3 DNA is TGCAGTGCTAGACCTCGGGACGGCAATGAGCAGTTCTTC.

This clonotype was seen at least ten times. The J gene is TRBJ1-2, the V gene TRBV27, with D uncertain. The V end was cut by 5 bases, the J end by 2 bases, with 18 bases between. Germline loops: CDR1 MNHEY, CDR2 SMNVEV (reference sequence). The CDR3 has 16 residues. The CDR3 nucleotides read TGTGCCAGCAGTCCCCCTGACGCGGTCGGGAACTATGGCTACACCTTC. It translates to CASSPPDAVGNYGYTF.